This T cell receptor beta chain stems from a study of blood T cell repertoires in COVID-19. Overall study context: The analysed material was cDNA or gDNA that came from T cells, B-cell-depleted T cells, or PBMCs.

Seattle patients were enrolled during active infection and followed longitudinally. In the authors' methods: Using reference gene primer amplification, nucleated cell counts were estimated. TCRdb keeps only in-frame clones here, not all; method: immunoSEQ multiplex PCR. From that table come the V and J calls and clone size; the DNA was used to work out D and trimming. This table holds nearly 70,000 clones, around nine tenths found once. Germline CDR1 reads SGHTA; CDR2 reads FQGTGA. V trimming: 4 bases; J trimming: 7 bases; junction bases outside the gene matches: 15. CDR3 length: 16 residues. The sequenced sample consisted of peripheral blood. The V gene is TRBV7-3, the J gene TRBJ2-5, with 7 bases lining up with TRBD1. This clonotype originated in a middle-aged man with COVID-19, enrolled during active disease. This chain's CDR3 is CASSSTRTGPLGTQYF. The CDR3 DNA follows: TGTGCCAGCAGCTCAACCAGGACAGGCCCCCTGGGGACCCAGTACTTC.